A selection of T cell receptor beta chains follows, all from one sample in a study of CD8+CD57+ T cells in acquired aplastic anemia. TCRdb re-called the reads with MiXCR, one entry per CDR3 protein. The repertoire includes approximately 180,000 distinct CDR3 sequences, roughly 63% of them detected once, and under 45% sits in the top ten. The source material was sorted CD4+, CD8+, or CD8+CD57+ T cells (not recorded which) from PBMCs. All receptors come from a human donor with aplastic anemia. Each CDR3 is given with its conserved first and last residue. D genes are given only for firm matches. Some rows have no size entry. The others give once, few or many, or a class for an expanded clone.

.	TRBJ1-4	.	TRBV5-1	15	CASSLRQQANEKLFF	TGCGCCAGCAGCTTGAGGCAGCAAGCAAATGAAAAACTGTTTTTT
.	TRBJ2-7	.	TRBV20-1	14	CSALGPGGSHEQYF	TGCAGTGCTCTTGGGCCAGGAGGTTCCCACGAGCAGTACTTC
.	TRBJ2-7	many	TRBV4-1	13	CASSQEGRYEQYF	TGCGCCAGCAGCCAAGAGGGTCGCTACGAGCAGTACTTC
.	TRBJ2-1	many	TRBV15	14	CATSSAPGDNEQFF	TGTGCCACCAGCAGTGCCCCCGGGGACAATGAGCAGTTCTTC
TRBD1	TRBJ2-7	many	TRBV30	14	CALKDRGSSYEQYF	TGTGCCCTAAAGGACAGGGGATCATCCTACGAGCAGTACTTC
TRBD1	TRBJ1-6	many	TRBV5-8	17	CASSLATGRVYNSPLHF	TGTGCCAGCAGCTTGGCGACAGGGCGGGTTTATAATTCACCCCTCCACTTT
.	TRBJ2-7	.	TRBV5-8	15	CASSSGLGNAYEQYF	TGTGCCAGCAGCTCCGGACTGGGTAACGCCTACGAGCAGTACTTC
TRBD1	TRBJ1-6	.	TRBV24-1	17	CATSGLRQGASNSPLHF	TGTGCCACCAGTGGTTTGAGGCAGGGGGCCAGTAATTCACCCCTCCACTTT
.	TRBJ2-2	few	TRBV7-8	13	CASSLGGTTELFF	TGTGCCAGCAGCTTAGGAGGGACCACTGAGCTGTTTTTT
.	TRBJ2-3	.	TRBV15	19	CATSRDGLVGSESSDTQYF	TGTGCCACCAGCAGAGATGGATTAGTTGGGAGTGAAAGCTCAGATACGCAGTATTTT
.	TRBJ2-1	few	TRBV7-2	16	CASSLVPGSSYNEQFF	TGTGCCAGCAGCTTAGTACCGGGGAGCTCCTACAATGAGCAGTTCTTC
.	TRBJ1-4	.	TRBV2	15	CASSVRDYEGEKLFF	TGTGCCAGCAGTGTGAGGGACTACGAGGGAGAAAAACTGTTTTTT
TRBD1	TRBJ1-6	.	TRBV10-3	15	CAISDDRVGDSPLHF	TGTGCCATCAGTGATGACAGGGTAGGAGATTCACCCCTCCACTTT
TRBD1	TRBJ2-7	many	TRBV4-1	14	CASSPGTGDYEQYF	TGCGCCAGCAGCCCCGGGACAGGGGATTACGAGCAGTACTTC
.	TRBJ2-5	.	TRBV20-1	14	CSARLPQGAETQYF	TGCAGTGCTAGATTACCACAAGGAGCAGAGACCCAGTACTTC
.	TRBJ1-2	many	TRBV2	13	CASSAGTPYGYTF	TGTGCCAGCAGTGCCGGGACTCCCTATGGCTACACCTTC
.	TRBJ2-7	many	TRBV4-1	16	CASSQSEGAAWYEQYF	TGCGCCAGCAGCCAATCGGAGGGGGCGGCCTGGTACGAGCAGTACTTC
TRBD2	TRBJ2-7	once	TRBV10-1	14	CASRAPGGPYEQYF	TGCGCCAGCAGGGCCCCGGGAGGACCCTACGAGCAGTACTTC
.	TRBJ1-1	.	TRBV5-5	15	CASSLVQGLNTEAFF	TGCGCCAGCAGCTTGGTTCAAGGTCTGAACACTGAAGCTTTCTTT
.	TRBJ1-1	few	TRBV15	14	CATSRDLGHNEAFF	TGTGCCACCAGCAGAGATCTAGGGCACAATGAAGCTTTCTTT
TRBD2	TRBJ2-3	.	TRBV24-1	15	CATSDPGLAGDTQYF	TGTGCCACCAGTGACCCTGGACTAGCGGGAGATACGCAGTATTTT
TRBD1	TRBJ2-7	.	TRBV20-1	15	CSARPRDSGRYEQYF	TGCAGTGCTAGACCTCGGGACAGCGGTCGTTACGAGCAGTACTTC
.	TRBJ1-4	.	TRBV4-1	15	CASSRTGDAFEKLFF	TGTGCCAGCAGCAGGACCGGGGACGCCTTTGAAAAACTGTTTTTT
TRBD1	TRBJ1-4	.	TRBV25-1	15	CASSEPGTGVEKLFF	TGTGCCAGCAGTGAACCCGGGACAGGGGTGGAAAAACTGTTTTTT
.	TRBJ1-1	.	TRBV2	14	CASSYRELNTEAFF	TGTGCCAGCAGCTACAGGGAATTGAACACTGAAGCTTTCTTT
TRBD1	TRBJ2-5	.	TRBV2	14	CASRPYRGEETQYF	TGTGCCAGCAGGCCCTACAGGGGGGAAGAGACCCAGTACTTC
.	TRBJ2-6	.	TRBV24-1	17	CATSDPRRATGANVLTF	TGTGCCACCAGTGATCCCCGCCGGGCCACTGGGGCCAACGTCCTGACTTTC
TRBD1	TRBJ1-4	.	TRBV2	15	CASSKGDRVNEKLFF	TGTGCCAGCAGTAAGGGGGACAGGGTCAATGAAAAACTGTTTTTT
TRBD1	TRBJ2-2	once	TRBV4-1	15	CASSQGTGSAGELFF	TGCGCCAGCAGCCAAGGGACAGGGAGTGCCGGGGAGCTGTTTTTT
TRBD1	TRBJ2-4	.	TRBV25-1	13	CASSDDRAFGWYF	TGTGCCAGCAGTGACGACAGGGCCTTCGGCTGGTACTTC
TRBD1	TRBJ1-2	many	TRBV11-2	14	CASSLGGTGYGYTF	TGTGCCAGCAGCTTAGGAGGGACAGGGTATGGCTACACCTTC
TRBD2	TRBJ2-7	.	TRBV20-1	15	CSAITRLAGSYEQYF	TGCAGTGCTATCACTCGTCTAGCGGGCTCCTACGAGCAGTACTTC
TRBD1	TRBJ2-1	.	TRBV6-4	14	CASSGDSSYNEQFF	TGTGCCAGCAGTGGGGACAGCTCCTACAATGAGCAGTTCTTC
.	TRBJ2-7	many	TRBV11-2	14	CASSPGQGGYEQYF	TGTGCCAGCAGCCCCGGACAGGGAGGGTACGAGCAGTACTTC
.	TRBJ1-4	.	TRBV4-3	14	CASSPGQIGEKLFF	TGCGCCAGCAGCCCCGGGCAGATCGGTGAAAAACTGTTTTTT
TRBD1	TRBJ1-6	many	TRBV5-8	14	CASSLGTGYSPLHF	TGTGCCAGCAGCCTAGGGACAGGGTATTCACCCCTCCACTTT
TRBD1	TRBJ2-2	once	TRBV5-4	16	CASKSIGTGVSGELFF	TGTGCCAGCAAGTCAATCGGGACAGGGGTTTCCGGGGAGCTGTTTTTT
.	TRBJ2-2	.	TRBV7-9	15	CASSLKGIGSGELFF	TGTGCCAGCAGCTTGAAGGGCATTGGGTCCGGGGAGCTGTTTTTT
.	TRBJ1-5	.	TRBV10-3	14	CASRLLGRQPAQHF	TGTGCCAGCAGGCTACTAGGACGGCAACCAGCCCAGCATTTT
TRBD1	TRBJ2-3	few	TRBV4-2	16	CASSQEVQGATDTQYF	TGTGCCAGCAGCCAAGAGGTCCAGGGGGCGACAGATACGCAGTATTTT
.	TRBJ2-1	.	TRBV10-3	17	CAISEFLGAAAYNEQFF	TGTGCCATCAGTGAATTTTTGGGGGCCGCAGCCTACAATGAGCAGTTCTTC
TRBD2	TRBJ2-5	.	TRBV7-2	16	CASSTGTRGTGETQYF	TGTGCCAGCAGTACGGGGACTAGGGGAACAGGGGAGACCCAGTACTTC
TRBD1	TRBJ1-3	.	TRBV19	15	CASSLLQGTGNTIYF	TGTGCCAGTAGTCTCTTACAGGGGACTGGAAACACCATATATTTT
TRBD1	TRBJ2-3	few	TRBV4-1	15	CASSQSGTGADTQYF	TGCGCCAGCAGCCAATCTGGGACAGGAGCAGATACGCAGTATTTT
.	TRBJ2-1	many	TRBV6-4	14	CASSDRGDEDEQFF	TGTGCCAGCAGTGACAGGGGGGATGAGGATGAGCAGTTCTTC
TRBD2	TRBJ2-1	many	TRBV24-1	18	CATSDRLAGVLSYNEQFF	TGTGCCACCAGTGACCGACTAGCGGGGGTCCTCTCCTACAATGAGCAGTTCTTC
.	TRBJ2-3	.	TRBV29-1	13	CSVNGGYTDTQYF	TGCAGCGTTAACGGGGGCTACACAGATACGCAGTATTTT
TRBD1	TRBJ2-1	.	TRBV20-1	12	CSARTQGDEQFF	TGCAGTGCTAGAACCCAGGGGGATGAGCAGTTCTTC
.	TRBJ1-4	.	TRBV14	15	CASSQFQATNEKLFF	TGTGCCAGCAGCCAATTCCAAGCAACTAATGAAAAACTGTTTTTT
.	TRBJ2-7	.	TRBV10-3	16	CAISEASPVRKYEQYF	TGTGCCATCAGTGAGGCCTCCCCAGTAAGAAAATACGAGCAGTACTTC
.	TRBJ1-1	.	TRBV13	16	CASSHGWLTVNTEAFF	TGTGCCAGCAGCCACGGATGGTTGACAGTGAACACTGAAGCTTTCTTT
TRBD2	TRBJ2-3	many	TRBV7-9	18	CASSLAASTGLDTDTQYF	TGTGCCAGCAGCTTAGCGGCGTCAACGGGACTAGACACAGATACGCAGTATTTT
TRBD1	TRBJ1-5	.	TRBV24-1	13	CATSRTGGQPQHF	TGTGCCACCAGTCGAACAGGGGGTCAGCCCCAGCATTTT
TRBD1	TRBJ2-7	.	TRBV29-1	11	CSVRTGDEQYF	TGCAGCGTTCGGACAGGGGACGAGCAGTACTTC
TRBD2	TRBJ2-7	.	TRBV7-2	11	CASSDRDYQYF	TGTGCCAGCAGCGACCGGGACTATCAGTACTTC
.	TRBJ2-7	.	TRBV2	13	CASLSASSYEQYF	TGTGCCAGCTTGTCTGCAAGCTCCTACGAGCAGTACTTC
.	TRBJ2-7	.	TRBV5-1	13	CASSLGLWSEQYF	TGCGCCAGCAGCTTGGGTTTATGGTCCGAGCAGTACTTC
.	TRBJ1-2	.	TRBV7-8	15	CASSLRDGSNYGYTF	TGTGCCAGCAGCCTTAGGGACGGAAGTAACTATGGCTACACCTTC
.	TRBJ1-1	many	TRBV5-1	17	CASSANNPEILNTEAFF	TGCGCCAGCAGCGCGAACAACCCAGAGATTTTGAACACTGAAGCTTTCTTT
.	TRBJ1-1	.	TRBV20-1	15	CSARPLGTSRTEAFF	TGCAGTGCTAGACCTTTAGGGACAAGTCGCACTGAAGCTTTCTTT